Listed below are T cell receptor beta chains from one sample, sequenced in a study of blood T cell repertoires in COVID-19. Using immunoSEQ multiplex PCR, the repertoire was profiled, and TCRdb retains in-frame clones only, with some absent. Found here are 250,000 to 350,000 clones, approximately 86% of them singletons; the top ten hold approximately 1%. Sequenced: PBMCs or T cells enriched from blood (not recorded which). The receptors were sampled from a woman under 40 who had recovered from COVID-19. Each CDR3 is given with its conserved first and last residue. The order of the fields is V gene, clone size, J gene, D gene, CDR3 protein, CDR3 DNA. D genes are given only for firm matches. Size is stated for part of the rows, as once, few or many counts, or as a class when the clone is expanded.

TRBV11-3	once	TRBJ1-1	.	CASSGQSVTEAFF	TGTGCCAGCTCTGGACAGTCTGTAACTGAAGCTTTCTTT
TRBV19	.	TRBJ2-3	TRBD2	CASSIFHLAGGLTGYTDTQYF	TGTGCCAGTAGTATTTTTCACCTAGCGGGAGGGCTGACAGGTTACACAGATACGCAGTATTTT
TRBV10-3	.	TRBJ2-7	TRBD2	CAISDHPSRGAYEQYF	TGTGCCATCAGTGACCACCCATCACGGGGGGCCTACGAGCAGTACTTC
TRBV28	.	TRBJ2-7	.	CASSLAGTISYEQYF	TGTGCCAGCAGTTTAGCGGGAACTATATCCTACGAGCAGTACTTC
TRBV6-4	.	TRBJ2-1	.	CASSDSGTYYNEQFF	TGTGCCAGCAGTGACTCAGGGACTTACTACAATGAGCAGTTCTTC
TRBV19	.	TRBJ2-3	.	CASSIVGVSSTDTQYF	TGTGCCAGTAGTATAGTAGGGGTCTCTAGCACAGATACGCAGTATTTT
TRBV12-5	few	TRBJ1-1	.	CASGLSQGPGTEAFF	TGTGCTAGTGGTTTGTCACAGGGCCCGGGCACTGAAGCTTTCTTT
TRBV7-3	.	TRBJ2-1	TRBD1	CASSRQGPMYNEQFF	TGTGCCAGCAGCCGACAGGGTCCCATGTACAATGAGCAGTTCTTC
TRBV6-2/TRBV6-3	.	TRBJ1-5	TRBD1	CASSTRTGSNQPQHF	TGTGCCAGCAGTACACGGACAGGGAGCAATCAGCCCCAGCATTTT
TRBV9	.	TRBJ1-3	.	CASQPQGSGNTIYF	TGTGCCAGCCAGCCCCAGGGCTCTGGAAACACCATATATTTT
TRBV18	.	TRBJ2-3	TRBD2	CASSQTGTSGGTTDTQYF	TGTGCCAGCTCACAAACCGGGACTAGCGGGGGGACCACAGATACGCAGTATTTT
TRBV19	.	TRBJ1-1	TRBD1	CASSHRQGAMNTEAFF	TGTGCCAGTAGTCACCGACAGGGGGCCATGAACACTGAAGCTTTCTTT
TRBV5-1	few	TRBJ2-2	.	CASTPRVGGNTGELFF	TGCGCCAGCACCCCGAGGGTGGGCGGAAACACCGGGGAGCTGTTTTTT
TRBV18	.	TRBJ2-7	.	CASSPERSSYEQYF	TGTGCCAGCTCACCTGAACGGAGCTCCTACGAGCAGTACTTC
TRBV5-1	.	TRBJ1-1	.	CASSAGQNTEAFF	TGCGCCAGCAGCGCTGGACAGAACACTGAAGCTTTCTTT
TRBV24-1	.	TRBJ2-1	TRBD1	CATNLAGGYEQFF	TGTGCCACCAATCTGGCAGGGGGCTATGAGCAGTTCTTC
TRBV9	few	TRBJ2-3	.	CASGLGSTDTQYF	TGTGCCAGCGGACTGGGGAGCACAGATACGCAGTATTTT
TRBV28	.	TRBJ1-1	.	CASSLGQGGSEAFF	TGTGCCAGCAGTTTAGGGCAGGGAGGATCTGAAGCTTTCTTT
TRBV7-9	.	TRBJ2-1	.	CASSLSANEQFF	TGTGCCAGCAGCTTGTCAGCGAATGAGCAGTTCTTC
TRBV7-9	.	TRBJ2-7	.	CASSTRTAPSYEQYF	TGTGCCAGCAGCACTCGGACAGCTCCTTCCTACGAGCAGTACTTC
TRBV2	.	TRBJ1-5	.	CASSRWTANQPQHF	TGTGCCAGCAGTCGGTGGACAGCAAATCAGCCCCAGCATTTT
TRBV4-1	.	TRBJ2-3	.	CASSPLGGLRTDTQYF	TGCGCCAGCAGCCCCCTGGGGGGGCTCCGCACAGATACGCAGTATTTT
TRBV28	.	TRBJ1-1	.	CASSTAGWTEAFF	TGTGCCAGCAGTACTGCAGGGTGGACTGAAGCTTTCTTT
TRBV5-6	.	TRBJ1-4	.	CASSLVGAEKLFF	TGTGCCAGCAGCTTGGTAGGGGCCGAAAAACTGTTTTTT
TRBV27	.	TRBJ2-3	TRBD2	CASSTSGSLIGGDTQYF	TGTGCCAGCAGTACTAGCGGGTCCCTAATAGGGGGAGATACGCAGTATTTT